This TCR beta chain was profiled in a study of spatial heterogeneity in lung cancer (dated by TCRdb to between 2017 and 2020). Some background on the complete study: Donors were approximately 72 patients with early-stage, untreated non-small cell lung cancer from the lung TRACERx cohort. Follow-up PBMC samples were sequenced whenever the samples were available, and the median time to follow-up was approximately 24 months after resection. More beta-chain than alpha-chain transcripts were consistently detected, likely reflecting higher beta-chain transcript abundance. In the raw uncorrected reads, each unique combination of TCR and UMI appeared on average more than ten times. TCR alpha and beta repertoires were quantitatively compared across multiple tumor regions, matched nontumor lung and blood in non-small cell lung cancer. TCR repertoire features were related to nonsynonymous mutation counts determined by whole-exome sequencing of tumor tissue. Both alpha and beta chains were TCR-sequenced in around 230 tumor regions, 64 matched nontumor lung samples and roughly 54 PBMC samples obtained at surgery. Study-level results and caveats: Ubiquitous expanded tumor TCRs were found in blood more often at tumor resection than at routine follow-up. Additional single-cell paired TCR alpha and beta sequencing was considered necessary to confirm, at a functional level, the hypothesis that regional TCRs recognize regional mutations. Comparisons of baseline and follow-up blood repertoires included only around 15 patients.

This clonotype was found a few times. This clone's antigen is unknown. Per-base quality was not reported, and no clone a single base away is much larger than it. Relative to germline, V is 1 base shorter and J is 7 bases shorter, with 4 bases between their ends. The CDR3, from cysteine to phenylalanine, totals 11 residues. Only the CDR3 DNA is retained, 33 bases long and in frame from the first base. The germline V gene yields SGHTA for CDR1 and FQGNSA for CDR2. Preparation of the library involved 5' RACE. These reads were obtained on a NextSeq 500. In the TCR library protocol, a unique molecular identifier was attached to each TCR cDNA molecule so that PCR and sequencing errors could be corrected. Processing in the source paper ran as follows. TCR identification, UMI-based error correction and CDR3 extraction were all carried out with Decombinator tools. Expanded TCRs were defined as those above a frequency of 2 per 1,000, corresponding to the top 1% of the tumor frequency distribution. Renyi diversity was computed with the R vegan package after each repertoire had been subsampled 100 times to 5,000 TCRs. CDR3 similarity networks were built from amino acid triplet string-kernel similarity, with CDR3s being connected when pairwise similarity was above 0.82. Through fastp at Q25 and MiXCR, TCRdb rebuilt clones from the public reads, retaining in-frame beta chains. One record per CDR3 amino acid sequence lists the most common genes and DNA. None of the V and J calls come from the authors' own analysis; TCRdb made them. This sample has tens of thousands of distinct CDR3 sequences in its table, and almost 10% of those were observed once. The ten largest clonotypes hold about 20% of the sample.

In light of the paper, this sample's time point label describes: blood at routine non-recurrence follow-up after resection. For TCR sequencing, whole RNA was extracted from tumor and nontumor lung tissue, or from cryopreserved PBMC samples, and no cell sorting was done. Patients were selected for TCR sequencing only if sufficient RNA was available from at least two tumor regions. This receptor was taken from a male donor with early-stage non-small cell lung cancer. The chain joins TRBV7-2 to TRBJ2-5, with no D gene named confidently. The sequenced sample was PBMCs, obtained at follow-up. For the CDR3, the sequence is CASSLVRTQYF. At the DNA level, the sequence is TGTGCCAGCAGCTTAGTTCGGACCCAGTACTTC. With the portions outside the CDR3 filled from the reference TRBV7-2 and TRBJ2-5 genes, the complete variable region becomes GAGVSQSPSNKVTEKGKDVELRCDPISGHTALYWYRQSLGQGLEFLIYFQGNSAPDKSGLPSDRFSAERTGGSVSTLTIQRTQQEDSAVYLCASSLVRTQYFGPGTRLLVL.